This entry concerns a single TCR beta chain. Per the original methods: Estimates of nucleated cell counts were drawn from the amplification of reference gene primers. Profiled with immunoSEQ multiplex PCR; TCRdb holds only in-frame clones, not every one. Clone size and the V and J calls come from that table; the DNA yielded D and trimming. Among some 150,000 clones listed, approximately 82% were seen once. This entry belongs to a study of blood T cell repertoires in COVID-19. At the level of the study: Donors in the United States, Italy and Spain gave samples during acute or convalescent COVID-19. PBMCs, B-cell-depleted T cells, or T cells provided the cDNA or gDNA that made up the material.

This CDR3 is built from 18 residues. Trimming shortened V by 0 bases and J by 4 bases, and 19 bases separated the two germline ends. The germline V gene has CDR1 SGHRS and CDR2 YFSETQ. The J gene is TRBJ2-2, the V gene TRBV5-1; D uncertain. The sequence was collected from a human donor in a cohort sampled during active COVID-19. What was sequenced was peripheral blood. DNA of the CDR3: TGCGCCAGCAGCTTGGAGGTTTTAGGCAGGCTCGGCACCGGGGAGCTGTTTTTT. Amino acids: CASSLEVLGRLGTGELFF.